A single sample gave rise to the 16 T cell receptor beta chains below, sequenced in a study of Graves' ophthalmopathy and Graves' hyperthyroidism. Beta-chain TCR CDR3 regions were amplified from RNA transcripts. HTBI primers served in a first-round RT-PCR, which a second-round multiplex PCR followed. TCRdb processed the multiplex PCR reads anew with MiXCR; each CDR3 protein has one entry. The sample carries 600,000 to 950,000 distinct CDR3 sequences, around 40% recorded once. The sequenced sample was peripheral blood. The receptor set was obtained from an adult man with Graves' ophthalmopathy.

The genes are TRBV11-2 and TRBJ1-1; D remains unclear. CDR1 is SGHAT, CDR2 FQNNGV, per germline. Trimming took off 0 bases at V and 0 bases at J, with 8 bases between the two ends. There are 15 residues in the CDR3. CDR3 amino acids: CASSLDADLNTEAFF. The DNA of the CDR3 is TGTGCCAGCAGCTTAGATGCAGACCTGAACACTGAAGCTTTCTTT.

The genes are TRBV6-6 and TRBJ1-1; D might be TRBD1 (6 bases). The V and J ends lost 5 bases and 0 bases respectively, with 10 bases between them. Germline lookup yields CDR1 MNHNY and CDR2 SVGAGI (reference sequence). This CDR3 spans 14 amino acids. The DNA for the CDR3 is TGTGCCAGCAGTGGCAGGGGTGTGAACACTGAAGCTTTCTTT. Amino acids: CASSGRGVNTEAFF.

CDR3 protein: CSARTLQGGSSYEQYF. The CDR3 nucleotides are TGCAGTGCCCGAACCCTACAGGGGGGGAGCTCCTACGAGCAGTACTTC. The J gene is TRBJ2-7, the V gene TRBV20-1; a possible D gene is TRBD1 (8 bases). V lost 6 bases and J 0 bases, leaving 21 bases between the germline ends. CDR1 is DFQATT, CDR2 SNEGSKA, per germline (reference sequence). This CDR3 spans 16 amino acids.

This clonotype was detected a few times. This chain's CDR3 is CASRTGREYGYTF. The CDR3 nucleotides read TGTGCCAGCAGAACGGGACGGGAGTATGGCTACACCTTC. V is TRBV6-5 and J is TRBJ1-2, with D possibly matching TRBD1 (5 bases). The ends were cut back, 6 bases at V and 5 bases at J, with 13 bases in the middle. CDR3 length equals 13 residues. The germline V gene encodes CDR1 MNHEY and CDR2 SVGAGI.

The chain carries TRBV4-3 and TRBJ1-1; TRBD1 aligns across 7 bases. The V segment lost 4 bases and the J segment 7 bases; nucleotides outside the gene matches: 9. This CDR3 spans 14 amino acids. The germline V gene encodes CDR1 LGHNA and CDR2 YSLEER. For the CDR3, the DNA is TGCGCCAGCAGCCCTACGGAGACAGGGTTTGAAGCTTTCTTT. It is translated as CASSPTETGFEAFF.

The chain recombines TRBV7-9 with TRBJ2-7; TRBD1 might be the D (6 bases). Germline CDR1 reads SEHNR; CDR2 reads FQNEAQ (reference sequence). The CDR3 runs 15 residues. Between the trimmed V and J ends, which lost 5 bases and 2 bases, there was a span of 16 bases. The CDR3 DNA is TGTGCCAGCAGCCCCAGAGGGGGACCTACCTACGAGCAGTACTTC. This translates into CASSPRGGPTYEQYF.

In its sample, this clonotype was seen a few times. The CDR3 nucleotides read TGCAGCGTTGAAAAGGGAAGAGGGACAGACTTCTACGAGCAGTACTTC. This translates into CSVEKGRGTDFYEQYF. This chain links TRBV29-1 with TRBJ2-7; 7 nucleotides agree with TRBD1. This CDR3 comprises 16 residues. Trimming took 2 bases from V and 3 from J; bases not matched to a gene: 13. CDR1 is SQVTM and CDR2 is ANQGSEA in the germline V gene.

The sample holds a few counts of this clonotype. The rearrangement links TRBV29-1 to TRBJ1-1, with D possibly matching TRBD1 (6 bases). CDR3 size: 16 residues. In germline, CDR1 is SQVTM, CDR2 ANQGSEA. V was shortened by 2 bases and J by 2 bases, with 18 bases between the two germline ends. The CDR3 bases are TGCAGCGTTGAACGCGGTCACACAGGGAGAAACACTGAAGCTTTCTTT. Its protein product is CSVERGHTGRNTEAFF.

Comments on this clonotype: Germline is not matched at one junction end, which may reflect a read error. The chain has TRBV10-3 and TRBJ1-2; TRBD1 might be the D (6 bases). The CDR3 has 16 amino acids. Germline CDR1 ENHRY, CDR2 SYGVKD. The CDR3 coding sequence is TGTGCCAGCAGTTTAGACTCGCGGGGGGCGGACTATGGCTACACCTTC. It yields the protein CASSLDSRGADYGYTF.

With respect to this clonotype: Lacking the conserved final phenylalanine or tryptophan, this CDR3 likely reflects a read error. This rearrangement joins TRBV14 to TRBJ2-1; D not resolved. Per the germline V gene, CDR1 is SGHDN and CDR2 is FVKESK. The CDR3 sequence is 18 residues long. V lost 2 bases and J 6 bases, leaving 23 bases between the germline ends. CDR3 coding DNA: TGTGCCAGCAGCCAATACCACTCCCTAGACTTGCATGGCAATGAGCAGTTCCTC. It encodes CASSQYHSLDLHGNEQFL.

This clonotype was counted many times. The rearrangement joins TRBV7-9 to TRBJ2-7; D uncertain. Germline V lookup: CDR1 SEHNR, CDR2 FQNEAQ (reference sequence). The CDR3 is 12 residues long. V shed 3 bases and J shed 3 bases, with 6 bases lying between them. CDR3: CASSFPDYEQYF. CDR3 DNA sequence: TGTGCCAGCAGCTTCCCGGACTACGAGCAGTACTTC. The full variable domain, in which reference TRBV7-9 and TRBJ2-7 provide the parts outside the CDR3, is DTGVSQNPRHKITKRGQNVTFRCDPISEHNRLYWYRQTLGQGPEFLTYFQNEAQLEKSRLLSDRFSAERPKGSFSTLEIQRTEQGDSAMYLCASSFPDYEQYFGPGTRLTVT.

This clonotype appeared a few times. The genes are TRBV19 and TRBJ2-5; 9 positions agree with TRBD1. V trimming: 5 bases; J trimming: 5 bases; junction bases outside the gene matches: 9. The CDR3 runs to 15 residues. Germline CDR1 LNHDA, CDR2 SQIVND (reference sequence). The CDR3 DNA reads TGTGCCAGTAGTCCCCGACAGGGGGGGACGGAGACCCAGTACTTC. Protein: CASSPRQGGTETQYF.

The rearrangement joins TRBV7-2 to TRBJ1-5; 8 positions agree with TRBD1. J gave up 5 bases and V 2 bases, and 8 bases lay outside the gene matches. Germline-derived CDR1 and CDR2 are SGHTA and FQGNSA. This CDR3 comprises 16 residues. DNA of the CDR3: TGTGCCAGCAGCTTAATGTCGGGCAGGGGGCATCAGCCCCAGCATTTT. Translating it yields CASSLMSGRGHQPQHF.

This clonotype has just a few counts. The V call is TRBV10-2, the J call TRBJ2-2; 8 bases line up with TRBD2. The CDR3 length is 15 residues. V lost 6 bases to trimming and J lost 10 bases; unmatched junction nucleotides: 13. CDR1 WSHSY and CDR2 SAAADI come from the germline V gene. The CDR3 sequence is CASRGGSGAAPELFF. The DNA of the CDR3 is TGCGCCAGCAGGGGTGGTAGCGGGGCGGCACCGGAGCTGTTTTTT.

The V call is TRBV5-5, the J call TRBJ2-7; 10 bases are shared with TRBD2. Germline V CDR1 and CDR2: SGHKS, YYEKEE (reference sequence). This CDR3 comprises 16 residues. The ends lost 1 base at V and 3 bases at J; junction bases unmatched: 7. The chain's CDR3 is CASSLRMSSGSYEQYF. The CDR3 bases are TGTGCCAGCAGCTTGAGGATGTCTAGCGGGAGCTACGAGCAGTACTTC.

The chain links TRBV25-1 to TRBJ2-6; 10 bases are a match to TRBD1. Germline V CDR1 and CDR2: MGHDK, SYGVNS. There are 18 residues in the CDR3. Trimming cost V 5 bases and J 3 bases; bases outside gene matches: 10. CDR3 residues: CASSPPGQGLYGANVLTF. The CDR3 region has the DNA TGTGCCAGCAGTCCCCCGGGACAGGGGCTTTATGGGGCCAACGTCCTGACTTTC.